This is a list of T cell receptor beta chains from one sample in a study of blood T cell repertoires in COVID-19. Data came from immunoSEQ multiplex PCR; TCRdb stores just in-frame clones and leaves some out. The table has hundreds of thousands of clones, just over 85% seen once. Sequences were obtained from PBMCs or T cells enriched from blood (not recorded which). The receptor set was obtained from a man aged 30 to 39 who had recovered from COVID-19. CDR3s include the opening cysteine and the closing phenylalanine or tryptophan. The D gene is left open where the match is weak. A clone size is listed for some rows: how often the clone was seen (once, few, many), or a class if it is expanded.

cdr3_nt: TGTGTCAGAAGCCCCCGGGACAGGGAATCTTATCAGCCCCAGCATTTT; cdr3_aa: CVRSPRDRESYQPQHF; cdr3_length: 16; clone_size: -; d_call: -; v_call: TRBV7-5; j_call: TRBJ1-5
cdr3_nt: TGTGCCAGTAGTAGGGGGCCACGTCGGAATGAAAAACTGTTTTTT; cdr3_aa: CASSRGPRRNEKLFF; cdr3_length: 15; clone_size: many; d_call: -; v_call: TRBV19; j_call: TRBJ1-4
cdr3_nt: TGTGCCAGCAGCAGGACAGACTACGAGCAGTACTTC; cdr3_aa: CASSRTDYEQYF; cdr3_length: 12; clone_size: -; d_call: -; v_call: TRBV2; j_call: TRBJ2-7
cdr3_nt: TGTGCCAGCAGTGACTCGGCGGACAGGGGATACAATGAGCAGTTCTTC; cdr3_aa: CASSDSADRGYNEQFF; cdr3_length: 16; clone_size: -; d_call: TRBD1; v_call: TRBV6-4; j_call: TRBJ2-1
cdr3_nt: TGCGCCAGCAGTGAACCGACAGGGACTTCCCTATATAGCAATCAGCCCCAGCATTTT; cdr3_aa: CASSEPTGTSLYSNQPQHF; cdr3_length: 19; clone_size: once; d_call: TRBD1; v_call: TRBV10-2; j_call: TRBJ1-5
cdr3_nt: TGTGCCAGCAGTGAAGAGGGAGTTGGCACAGATACGCAGTATTTT; cdr3_aa: CASSEEGVGTDTQYF; cdr3_length: 15; clone_size: -; d_call: -; v_call: TRBV25-1; j_call: TRBJ2-3
cdr3_nt: TGCGCCAGCAGCTTTTTGGCTCGCGGGGGGGCGACCGGGGAGCTGTTTTTT; cdr3_aa: CASSFLARGGATGELFF; cdr3_length: 17; clone_size: -; d_call: TRBD2; v_call: TRBV5-1; j_call: TRBJ2-2
cdr3_nt: TGTGCCTGGAGTACTCTTAGCGGTTCCCCTTACAATGAGCAGTTCTTC; cdr3_aa: CAWSTLSGSPYNEQFF; cdr3_length: 16; clone_size: -; d_call: -; v_call: TRBV30; j_call: TRBJ2-1
cdr3_nt: TGTGCCAGTAGTGGGCTGGTTTGGACCAACCTGGCGCGGGATAATGAAAAACTGTTTTTT; cdr3_aa: CASSGLVWTNLARDNEKLFF; cdr3_length: 20; clone_size: -; d_call: -; v_call: TRBV19; j_call: TRBJ1-4
cdr3_nt: TGCGCCAGCAGCCTGGACTGGGGTAATAGCAATCAGCCCCAGCATTTT; cdr3_aa: CASSLDWGNSNQPQHF; cdr3_length: 16; clone_size: -; d_call: -; v_call: TRBV4-1; j_call: TRBJ1-5
cdr3_nt: TGCGCCAGCAGTCGAGGCGGGTCTGGAAACACCATATATTTT; cdr3_aa: CASSRGGSGNTIYF; cdr3_length: 14; clone_size: -; d_call: -; v_call: TRBV23-1; j_call: TRBJ1-3
cdr3_nt: TGCGCCACCGCCCCGCAGGTCTCCTACAATGAGCAGTTCTTC; cdr3_aa: CATAPQVSYNEQFF; cdr3_length: 14; clone_size: -; d_call: -; v_call: TRBV10-2; j_call: TRBJ2-1
cdr3_nt: TGTGCCAGCTCAGAGTCAGGGAGGTGGAACTATGGCTACACCTTC; cdr3_aa: CASSESGRWNYGYTF; cdr3_length: 15; clone_size: -; d_call: -; v_call: TRBV25-1; j_call: TRBJ1-2
cdr3_nt: TGTGCCAGTAGTATACAGGGGGGCTATCAGCCCCAGCATTTT; cdr3_aa: CASSIQGGYQPQHF; cdr3_length: 14; clone_size: -; d_call: TRBD1; v_call: TRBV19; j_call: TRBJ1-5
cdr3_nt: TGTGCCAGCACCGACCGAGCACTAGGCACAGATACGCAGTATTTT; cdr3_aa: CASTDRALGTDTQYF; cdr3_length: 15; clone_size: -; d_call: -; v_call: TRBV3-1/TRBV3-2; j_call: TRBJ2-3
cdr3_nt: TGTGCCATCAGCCCGGGACAGGGGTATTCCGAGCAGTACTTC; cdr3_aa: CAISPGQGYSEQYF; cdr3_length: 14; clone_size: -; d_call: TRBD1; v_call: TRBV10-3; j_call: TRBJ2-7
cdr3_nt: TGTGCCAGCGCTCTTTCTAGCGGGGGGCACAATGAGCAGTTCTTC; cdr3_aa: CASALSSGGHNEQFF; cdr3_length: 15; clone_size: -; d_call: TRBD2; v_call: TRBV2; j_call: TRBJ2-1
cdr3_nt: TGTGCCAGCAGTTTAGGCAGGGGGCTTATGAATTCACCCCTCCACTTT; cdr3_aa: CASSLGRGLMNSPLHF; cdr3_length: 16; clone_size: -; d_call: TRBD1; v_call: TRBV28; j_call: TRBJ1-6
cdr3_nt: TGTGCCATCAGTGAGGGACAGGGGGTCCAAGAGACCCAGTACTTC; cdr3_aa: CAISEGQGVQETQYF; cdr3_length: 15; clone_size: -; d_call: TRBD1; v_call: TRBV10-3; j_call: TRBJ2-5
cdr3_nt: TGTGCCATCAGTGAGTCACTAGCGGGCCTCACTAGCACAGATACGCAGTATTTT; cdr3_aa: CAISESLAGLTSTDTQYF; cdr3_length: 18; clone_size: -; d_call: TRBD2; v_call: TRBV10-3; j_call: TRBJ2-3
cdr3_nt: TGTGCCAGCAGTTCTCGCACCGGCCGAGGGACCCAGTACTTC; cdr3_aa: CASSSRTGRGTQYF; cdr3_length: 14; clone_size: -; d_call: -; v_call: TRBV5-8; j_call: TRBJ2-5